One sample yielded the 9 T cell receptor beta chains listed below, sequenced in a study of beta chain features in type 1 diabetes. Study-wide findings and caveats: When Type 1 diabetes patients were examined, their TCRB CDR3s proved moderately but significantly shorter in all four CD4+ subsets.

Antigens of these TCRs are unknown. Reverse transcription of all isolated RNA meant that expressed TCRB transcripts were sequenced. Using immunoSEQ multiplex PCR, the repertoire was profiled, and TCRdb retains in-frame clones only, with some absent. The sample consists of around 180,000 clones, roughly 8% of them appearing once. The sample taken for sequencing was central memory CD4+ T cells from blood. The receptors stem from a man younger than 30 with type 1 diabetes.

The chain is built from TRBV9 and TRBJ2-5; maybe TRBD2 (6 bases). Germline assignment: CDR1 SGDLS and CDR2 YYNGEE. Between the trimmed V and J ends, which lost 10 bases and 5 bases, there was a span of 15 bases. The CDR3 is 12 amino acids. This CDR3 is CAPSEGRETQYF. The CDR3 nucleotides are TGTGCCCCTAGCGAGGGGAGGGAGACCCAGTACTTC.

This clone was recorded many times. The chain couples TRBV28 to TRBJ2-7; 8 nucleotides align to TRBD1. V was pared by 5 bases and J by 7 bases, with 7 bases of the junction left unmatched. Germline CDR1 reads MDHEN; CDR2 reads SYDVKM. This CDR3 has 13 residues. The CDR3 protein is CASSPDRAEEQYF. The CDR3 DNA sequence: TGTGCCAGCAGTCCGGACAGGGCAGAGGAGCAGTACTTC.

The V and J genes are TRBV11-2 and TRBJ1-1, with TRBD1 matching 8 bases. Germline assignment: CDR1 SGHAT and CDR2 FQNNGV. This CDR3 comprises 14 residues. V shed 5 bases and J 4 bases; nucleotides not matched to a gene: 6. CDR3 DNA: TGTGCCAGCAGCCTATGGACAGGGATCACTGAAGCTTTCTTT. As protein: CASSLWTGITEAFF.

The chain links TRBV28 to TRBJ1-1; D remains unclear. CDR1 MDHEN and CDR2 SYDVKM come from the germline V gene. The CDR3 extends over 12 amino acids. V lost 0 bases, J lost 9 bases, and 8 bases lay in between. The CDR3 spells CASSLWSDQAFF. The CDR3 nucleotides read TGTGCCAGCAGTTTATGGTCAGATCAAGCTTTCTTT.

This clone was counted a few times. This sequence joins TRBV5-4 and TRBJ2-3, with D possibly being TRBD2 (6 bases). Germline V lookup: CDR1 SGHNT, CDR2 YYREEE (reference sequence). This CDR3 is built from 15 residues. Deletions cut 6 bases from V and 0 bases from J, with 14 bases between. In DNA, the CDR3 is TGTGCCAGCACCGGGGGTTCAACTAGCACAGATACGCAGTATTTT. It yields the protein CASTGGSTSTDTQYF.

The chain employs TRBV7-2 and TRBJ2-7; 8 bases are a match to TRBD1. Losses at the gene ends were 5 bases for V and 7 bases for J; bases not matched to a gene: 7. Germline values: CDR1 SGHTA, CDR2 FQGNSA. This CDR3 is built from 13 residues. CDR3 residues: CASSPGTGREQYF. The CDR3 DNA reads as TGTGCCAGCAGCCCCGGGACAGGTCGTGAGCAGTACTTC.

The chain has TRBV7-9 and TRBJ1-2; D is uncertain. V was trimmed by 5 bases and J by 4 bases, leaving 17 bases between them. Per germline, CDR1 SEHNR and CDR2 FQNEAQ (reference sequence). This CDR3 has 15 amino acids. CDR3 bases: TGTGCCAGCAGCGCCTCATCAGCTGGCGGCTATGGCTACACCTTC. Translated: CASSASSAGGYGYTF. Combining the CDR3 with reference TRBV7-9 and TRBJ1-2 gives the whole variable domain DTGVSQNPRHKITKRGQNVTFRCDPISEHNRLYWYRQTLGQGPEFLTYFQNEAQLEKSRLLSDRFSAERPKGSFSTLEIQRTEQGDSAMYLCASSASSAGGYGYTFGSGTRLTVV.

V and J are TRBV7-2 and TRBJ2-1; tentative D call: TRBD1 (5 bases). This CDR3 comprises 13 residues. Germline V gene data show CDR1 as SGHTA and CDR2 as FQGNSA. V dropped 0 bases and J dropped 7 bases, with 7 bases sitting between them. CDR3 DNA: TGTGCCAGCAGCTTAGCAAAGGGGAATGAGCAGTTCTTC. Its translation: CASSLAKGNEQFF.

The genes are TRBV28 and TRBJ2-7; the match to TRBD1 covers 7 bases. The CDR3 is made up of 16 amino acids. Germline V CDR1 and CDR2: MDHEN, SYDVKM. Trimming took 7 bases from V and 4 from J; bases not matched to a gene: 16. The CDR3 region is CASTSLGGAYRYEQYF. The CDR3 DNA reads as TGTGCCAGCACCTCCTTAGGGGGCGCGTATCGGTACGAGCAGTACTTC.